This T cell receptor beta chain originates from a study of identical twins. Germline lookup yields CDR1 GTSNPN and CDR2 SVGIG (reference sequence). This CDR3 contains 15 residues. V trimming: 1 base; J trimming: 8 bases; junction bases outside the gene matches: 6. The authors used template switching to add a universal primer site and gave cDNA unique molecular identifiers. TCRdb called the 5' RACE reads again in MiXCR, with one record for every CDR3 protein. The table has 230,000 or so distinct CDR3 sequences, approximately 8.6% seen once; the top ten hold over 2.5%. Separately, the same data were catalogued under a study of yellow fever vaccine responses in identical twins.

This TCR was sampled from a woman under 30 in good health. The sample comprised CD8+ T cells sorted from blood. The chain links TRBV30 to TRBJ2-1, with TRBD2 identical over 12 bases. CDR3 bases: TGTGCCTGGAGTGCCGGACTAGCGGGAAACTATGAGCAGTTCTTC. Amino acid sequence: CAWSAGLAGNYEQFF.